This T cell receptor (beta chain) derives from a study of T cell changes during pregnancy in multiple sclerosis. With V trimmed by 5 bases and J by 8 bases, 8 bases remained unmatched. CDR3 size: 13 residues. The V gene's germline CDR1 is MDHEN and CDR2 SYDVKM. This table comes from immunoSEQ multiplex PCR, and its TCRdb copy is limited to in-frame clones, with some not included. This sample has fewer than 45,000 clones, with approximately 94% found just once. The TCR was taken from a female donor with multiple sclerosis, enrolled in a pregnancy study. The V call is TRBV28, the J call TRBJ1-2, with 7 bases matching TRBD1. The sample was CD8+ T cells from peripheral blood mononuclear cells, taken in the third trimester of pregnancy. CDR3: CASSPRTGGGYTF. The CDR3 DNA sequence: TGTGCCAGCAGTCCCAGGACAGGCGGGGGCTACACCTTC.